Presented here are 7 T cell receptor beta chains from one specimen sequenced in a study of T cell changes during pregnancy in multiple sclerosis. Some clones are missing from TCRdb's copy, which holds only in-frame ones; the method was immunoSEQ multiplex PCR. The sample has around 30,000 clones; over 85% are singletons. Specimen: CD8+ T cells from peripheral blood mononuclear cells, collected in the first trimester of pregnancy. These receptors all come from a female donor with multiple sclerosis, enrolled in a pregnancy study.

This chain uses TRBV11-2 with TRBJ2-1; TRBD2 matches at 12 bases. Germline V gene lookup returns CDR1 SGHAT and CDR2 FQNNGV. Trimming cost V 5 bases and J 1 base; bases outside gene matches: 6. This CDR3 contains 17 residues. CDR3 residues: CASSPGLAGPSYNEQFF. The CDR3 DNA follows: TGTGCCAGCAGCCCGGGACTAGCGGGTCCTTCCTACAATGAGCAGTTCTTC.

This sequence joins TRBV5-4 and TRBJ2-7, with 9 nucleotides matching TRBD2. CDR3 length: 15 residues. Trimming took 3 bases from V and 3 from J; bases not matched to a gene: 7. Looked up from germline, CDR1 is SGHNT and CDR2 is YYREEE (reference sequence). This CDR3 reads CASSSIAGDGYEQYF. The CDR3 region has the DNA TGTGCCAGCAGCTCGATAGCGGGAGATGGCTACGAGCAGTACTTC.

The genes are TRBV28 and TRBJ2-1, with 7 bases lining up with TRBD2. Germline V CDR1 and CDR2: MDHEN, SYDVKM. J was trimmed by 6 bases and V by 3 bases; bases with no gene match: 5. This CDR3 region has 14 residues. The CDR3 reads CASSFFTSANEQFF. CDR3 DNA: TGTGCCAGCAGTTTCTTCACTAGCGCCAATGAGCAGTTCTTC.

The chain has TRBV7-3 and TRBJ1-5, with a weak D call TRBD1 (5 bases). Trimming pared 4 bases from V and 9 bases from J, leaving 16 bases between. CDR1 SGHTA and CDR2 FQGTGA come from the germline V gene. The CDR3 consists of 14 residues. CDR3 region: CASSSDPGMAPQHF. The DNA of the CDR3 is TGTGCCAGCAGCTCAGACCCAGGGATGGCGCCCCAGCATTTT.

The rearrangement uses TRBV6-1 and TRBJ2-5, with 14 positions matching TRBD2. CDR1 and CDR2 (germline): MNHNS, SASEGT. With V trimmed by 4 bases and J by 5 bases, 3 bases remained unmatched. The CDR3 runs to 15 residues. CDR3 loop: CASSGLAGGGETQYF. The CDR3 bases are TGTGCCAGCAGTGGACTAGCGGGAGGGGGGGAGACCCAGTACTTC.

V gene TRBV11-2 combines with J gene TRBJ2-1; D is uncertain. This CDR3 is built from 16 residues. CDR1 is SGHAT and CDR2 is FQNNGV in the germline V gene. V was pared by 6 bases and J by 3 bases, with 18 bases between. CDR3 region: CASSPNPPAIYNEQFF. In nucleotides, the CDR3 is TGTGCCAGCAGTCCGAATCCTCCCGCGATCTACAATGAGCAGTTCTTC.

The V gene is TRBV28, the J gene TRBJ1-5; D possibly corresponds to TRBD1 (6 bases). Germline CDR1 is MDHEN and CDR2 is SYDVKM. The CDR3 consists of 14 residues. The V gene lost 1 base and the J gene lost 4 bases, with 8 bases spanning the gap. The CDR3, as DNA: TGTGCCAGCAGTTTATCAGGGGCAAATCAGCCCCAGCATTTT. The encoded protein is CASSLSGANQPQHF.